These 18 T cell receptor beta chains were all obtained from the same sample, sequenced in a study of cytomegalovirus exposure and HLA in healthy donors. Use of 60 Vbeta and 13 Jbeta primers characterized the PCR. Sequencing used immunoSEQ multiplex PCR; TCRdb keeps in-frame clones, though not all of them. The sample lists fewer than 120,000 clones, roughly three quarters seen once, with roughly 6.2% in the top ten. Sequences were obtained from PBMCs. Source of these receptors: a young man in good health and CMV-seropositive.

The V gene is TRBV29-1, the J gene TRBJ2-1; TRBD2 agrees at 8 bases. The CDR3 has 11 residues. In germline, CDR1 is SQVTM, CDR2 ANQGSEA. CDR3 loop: CRVGGGGEQFF. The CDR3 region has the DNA TGCAGAGTCGGGGGGGGAGGCGAGCAGTTCTTC.

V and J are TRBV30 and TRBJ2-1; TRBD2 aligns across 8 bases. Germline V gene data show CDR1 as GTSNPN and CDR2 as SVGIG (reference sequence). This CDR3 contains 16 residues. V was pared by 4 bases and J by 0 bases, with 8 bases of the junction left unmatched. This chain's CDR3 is CAWTSGYRSSYNEQFF. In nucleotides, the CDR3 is TGTGCCTGGACTAGCGGGTACCGAAGCTCCTACAATGAGCAGTTCTTC.

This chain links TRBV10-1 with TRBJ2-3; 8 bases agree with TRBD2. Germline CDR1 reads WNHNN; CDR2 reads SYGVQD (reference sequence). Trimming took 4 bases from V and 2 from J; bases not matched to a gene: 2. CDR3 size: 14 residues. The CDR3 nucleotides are TGCGCCAGCAGTGCAGCGGGGGACACAGATACGCAGTATTTT. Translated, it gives CASSAAGDTDTQYF.

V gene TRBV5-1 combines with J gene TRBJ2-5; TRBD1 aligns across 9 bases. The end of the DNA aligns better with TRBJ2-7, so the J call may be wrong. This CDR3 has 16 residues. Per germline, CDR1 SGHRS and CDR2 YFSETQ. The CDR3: CASSPGSGTGTYEQYF. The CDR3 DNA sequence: TGCGCCAGCAGCCCCGGATCCGGGACAGGGACCTACGAGCAGTACTTC.

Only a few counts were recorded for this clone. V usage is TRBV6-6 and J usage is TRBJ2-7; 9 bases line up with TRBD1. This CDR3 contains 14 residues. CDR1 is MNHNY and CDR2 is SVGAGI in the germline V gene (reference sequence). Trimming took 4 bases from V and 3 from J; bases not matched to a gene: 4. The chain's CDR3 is CASSSGQGDYEQYF. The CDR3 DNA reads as TGTGCCAGCAGTTCGGGACAGGGTGACTACGAGCAGTACTTC.

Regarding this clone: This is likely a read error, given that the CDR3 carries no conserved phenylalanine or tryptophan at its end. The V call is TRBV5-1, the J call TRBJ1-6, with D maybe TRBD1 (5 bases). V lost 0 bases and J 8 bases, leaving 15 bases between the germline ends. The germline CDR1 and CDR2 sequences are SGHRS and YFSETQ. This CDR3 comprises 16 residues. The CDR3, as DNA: TGCGCCAGCAGCTTGGTGGGGCCAAACCAATATTCACCCCTCCACCTT. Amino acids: CASSLVGPNQYSPLHL.

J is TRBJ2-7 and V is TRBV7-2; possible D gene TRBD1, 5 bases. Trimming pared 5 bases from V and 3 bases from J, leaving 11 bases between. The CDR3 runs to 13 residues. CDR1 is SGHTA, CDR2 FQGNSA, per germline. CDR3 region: CASSLVGLYEQYF. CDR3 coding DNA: TGTGCCAGCAGCCTCGTGGGGCTCTACGAGCAGTACTTC.

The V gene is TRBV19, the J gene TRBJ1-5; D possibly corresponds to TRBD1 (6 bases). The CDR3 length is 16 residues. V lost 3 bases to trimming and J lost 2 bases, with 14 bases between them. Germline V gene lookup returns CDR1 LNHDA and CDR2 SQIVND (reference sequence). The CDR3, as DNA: TGTGCCAGTAGTATCCTAAGGGGGAGTCGCAATCAGCCCCAGCATTTT. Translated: CASSILRGSRNQPQHF.

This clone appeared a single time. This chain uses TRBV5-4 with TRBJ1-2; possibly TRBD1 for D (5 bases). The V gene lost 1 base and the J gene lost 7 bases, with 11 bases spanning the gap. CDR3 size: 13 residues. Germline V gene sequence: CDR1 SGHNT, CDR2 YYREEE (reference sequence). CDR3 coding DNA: TGTGCCAGCAGCTTGACCCAGGGTAGTGGCTACACCTTC. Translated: CASSLTQGSGYTF.

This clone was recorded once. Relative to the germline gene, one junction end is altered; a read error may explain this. The CDR3 DNA reads as TGTGCCTTACGACCGGTCTCTGGGGCCAGCGTCCTGACTTTC. Amino acids: CALRPVSGASVLTF. This rearrangement joins TRBV30 to TRBJ2-6, with a tentative D call TRBD1 (5 bases). The CDR3 is made up of 14 amino acids. Germline V CDR1 and CDR2: GTSNPN, SVGIG (reference sequence).

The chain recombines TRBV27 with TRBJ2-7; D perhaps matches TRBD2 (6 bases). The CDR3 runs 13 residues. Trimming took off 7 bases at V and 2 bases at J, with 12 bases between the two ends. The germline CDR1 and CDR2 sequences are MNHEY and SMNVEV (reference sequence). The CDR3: CASTDRGTYEQYF. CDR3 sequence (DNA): TGTGCCAGCACGGACCGCGGGACCTACGAGCAGTACTTC.

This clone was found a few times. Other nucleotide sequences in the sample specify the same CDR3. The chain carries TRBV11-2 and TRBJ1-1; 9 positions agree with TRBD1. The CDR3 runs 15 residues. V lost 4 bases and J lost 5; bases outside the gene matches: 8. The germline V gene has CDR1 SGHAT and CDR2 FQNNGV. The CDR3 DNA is TGTGCCAGCAGCTCGTCGACAGGGGGAAGAACTGAAGCTTTCTTT. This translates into CASSSSTGGRTEAFF.

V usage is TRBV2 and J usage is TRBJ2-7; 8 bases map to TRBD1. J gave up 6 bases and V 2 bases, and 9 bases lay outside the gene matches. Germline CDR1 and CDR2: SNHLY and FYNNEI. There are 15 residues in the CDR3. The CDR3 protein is CASSEFGTGGLEQYF. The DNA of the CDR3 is TGTGCCAGCAGTGAATTCGGTACAGGGGGTCTCGAGCAGTACTTC.

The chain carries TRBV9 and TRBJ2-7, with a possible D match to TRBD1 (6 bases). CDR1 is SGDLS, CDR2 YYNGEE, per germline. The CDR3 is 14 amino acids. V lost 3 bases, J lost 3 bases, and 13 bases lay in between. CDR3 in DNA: TGTGCCAGCAGCGAGGACAGTGGAGTCTACGAGCAGTACTTC. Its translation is CASSEDSGVYEQYF. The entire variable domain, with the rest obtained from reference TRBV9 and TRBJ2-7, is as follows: DSGVTQTPKHLITATGQRVTLRCSPRSGDLSVYWYQQSLDQGLQFLIQYYNGEERAKGNILERFSAQQFPDLHSELNLSSLELGDSALYFCASSEDSGVYEQYFGPGTRLTVT.

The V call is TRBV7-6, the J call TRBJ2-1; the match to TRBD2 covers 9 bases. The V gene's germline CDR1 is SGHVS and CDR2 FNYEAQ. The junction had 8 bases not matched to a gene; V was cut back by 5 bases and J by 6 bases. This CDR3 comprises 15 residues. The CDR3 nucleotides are TGTGCCAGCAGCCCAGGGACTAGCCCGGGCAATGAGCAGTTCTTC. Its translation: CASSPGTSPGNEQFF.

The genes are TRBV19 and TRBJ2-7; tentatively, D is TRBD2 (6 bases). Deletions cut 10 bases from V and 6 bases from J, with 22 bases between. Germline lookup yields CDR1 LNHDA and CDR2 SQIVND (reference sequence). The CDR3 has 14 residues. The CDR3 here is CATTAGTDYSEQYF. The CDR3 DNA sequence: TGTGCCACTACCGCCGGGACGGACTACTCCGAGCAGTACTTC.

The CDR3 coding sequence is TGTGCCAGCAGCCCCCAGGACACTGAAGCTTTCTTT. Translating gives CASSPQDTEAFF. The genes are TRBV7-9 and TRBJ1-1, with D hard to call. CDR1 is SEHNR, CDR2 FQNEAQ, per germline (reference sequence). Trimming removed 5 bases at V and 3 bases at J, with 7 bases between. The CDR3 covers 12 residues.

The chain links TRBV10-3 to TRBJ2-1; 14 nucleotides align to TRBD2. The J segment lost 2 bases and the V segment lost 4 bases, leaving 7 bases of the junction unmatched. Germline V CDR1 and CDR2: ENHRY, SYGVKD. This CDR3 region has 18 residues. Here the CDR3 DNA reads TGTGCCATCAGTGCCCCGACTAGCGGGGGGGCCGCCTACAATGAGCAGTTCTTC. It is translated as CAISAPTSGGAAYNEQFF.